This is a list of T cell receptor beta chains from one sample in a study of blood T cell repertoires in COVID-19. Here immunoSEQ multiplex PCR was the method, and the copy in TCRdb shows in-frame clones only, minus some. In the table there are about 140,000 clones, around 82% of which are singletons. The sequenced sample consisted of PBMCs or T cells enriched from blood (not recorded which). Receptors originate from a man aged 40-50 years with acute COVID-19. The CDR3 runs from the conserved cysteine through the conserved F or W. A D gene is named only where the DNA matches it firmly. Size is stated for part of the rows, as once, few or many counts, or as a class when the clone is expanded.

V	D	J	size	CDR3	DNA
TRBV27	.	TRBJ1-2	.	CASSFDQNRDVVGYTF	TGTGCCAGCAGTTTCGATCAAAACAGGGATGTCGTTGGCTACACCTTC
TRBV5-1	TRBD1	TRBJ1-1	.	CASSYDRGYTEAFF	TGCGCCAGCAGCTACGACAGGGGCTACACTGAAGCTTTCTTT
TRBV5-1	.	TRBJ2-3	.	CASSEALTDTQYF	TGCGCCAGCAGCGAGGCTCTCACAGATACGCAGTATTTT
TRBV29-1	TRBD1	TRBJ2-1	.	CSVYTGTGGRFYNEQFF	TGCAGCGTCTACACCGGGACAGGGGGACGCTTTTACAATGAGCAGTTCTTC
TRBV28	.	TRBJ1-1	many	CASHRGGRAIKNTEAFF	TGTGCCAGCCATAGGGGGGGCAGGGCCATAAAGAACACTGAAGCTTTCTTT
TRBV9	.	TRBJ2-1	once	CASSVGGQHNEQFF	TGTGCCAGCAGCGTAGGAGGACAGCACAATGAGCAGTTCTTC
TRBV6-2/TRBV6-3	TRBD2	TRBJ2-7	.	CASSYSFAARLAGRIYEQYF	TGTGCCAGCAGTTACTCGTTCGCCGCTCGACTAGCGGGGAGGATATACGAGCAGTACTTC
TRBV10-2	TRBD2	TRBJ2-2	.	CASRGRRLAGHTGELFF	TGCGCCAGCAGGGGTCGTCGACTAGCGGGACACACCGGGGAGCTGTTTTTT
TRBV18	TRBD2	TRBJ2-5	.	CASSPPDGSGGGETQYF	TGTGCCAGCTCACCACCGGATGGTAGCGGGGGAGGTGAGACCCAGTACTTC
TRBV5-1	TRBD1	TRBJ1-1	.	CASTGQGANTEAFF	TGCGCCAGCACCGGACAGGGGGCGAACACTGAAGCTTTCTTT
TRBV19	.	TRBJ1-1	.	CASSTQGNTEAFF	TGTGCCAGTAGTACACAGGGGAACACTGAAGCTTTCTTT
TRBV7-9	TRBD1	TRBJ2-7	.	CASSGKGQVAYEQYF	TGTGCCAGCAGCGGTAAGGGACAGGTGGCCTACGAGCAGTACTTC
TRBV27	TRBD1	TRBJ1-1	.	CASSLLTGGGTEAFF	TGTGCCAGCAGTTTATTGACAGGGGGAGGGACTGAAGCTTTCTTT
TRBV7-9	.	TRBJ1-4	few	CASSLVGDEKLFF	TGTGCCAGCAGCTTAGTAGGGGATGAAAAACTGTTTTTT
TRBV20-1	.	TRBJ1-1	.	CSASSGDLNTEAFF	TGCAGTGCTAGTAGTGGAGACCTCAACACTGAAGCTTTCTTT
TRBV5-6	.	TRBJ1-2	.	CASSLGTGIYRYTF	TGTGCCAGCAGCTTGGGAACAGGGATCTATCGCTACACCTTC
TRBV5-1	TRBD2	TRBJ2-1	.	CASSLDGLAVSNEQFF	TGCGCCAGCAGCTTGGACGGACTAGCGGTATCCAATGAGCAGTTCTTC
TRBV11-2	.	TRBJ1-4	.	CASSLRRGTNEKLFF	TGTGCCAGCAGCTTACGACGGGGAACTAATGAAAAACTGTTTTTT
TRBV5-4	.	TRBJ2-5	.	CASSLAGGETQYF	TGTGCCAGCAGCTTGGCAGGCGGGGAGACCCAGTACTTC
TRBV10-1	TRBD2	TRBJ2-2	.	CASSESRGRANPLSGELFF	TGCGCCAGCAGTGAGTCTCGCGGGAGGGCCAACCCTCTCTCCGGGGAGCTGTTTTTT
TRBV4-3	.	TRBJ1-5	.	CASSPDQASQPQHF	TGCGCCAGCAGCCCGGATCAGGCGAGTCAGCCCCAGCATTTT
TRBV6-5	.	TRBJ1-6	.	CASSYRQAYNSPLHF	TGTGCCAGCAGTTATCGACAGGCTTATAATTCACCCCTCCACTTT
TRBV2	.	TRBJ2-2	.	CASTRGVFTGELFF	TGTGCCAGCACCCGAGGAGTCTTCACCGGGGAGCTGTTTTTT
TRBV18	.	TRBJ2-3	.	CASSRDAGGSTDTQYF	TGTGCCAGCTCACGGGACGCAGGGGGGAGCACAGATACGCAGTATTTT
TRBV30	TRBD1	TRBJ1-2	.	CAWRLTPGTVTF	TGTGCCTGGAGGCTAACCCCCGGGACAGTCACCTTC
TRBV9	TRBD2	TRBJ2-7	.	CASSVGLAGVLGEQYF	TGTGCCAGCAGCGTAGGACTAGCGGGAGTGTTAGGCGAGCAGTACTTC
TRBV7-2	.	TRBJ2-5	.	CASSLQSREETQYF	TGTGCCAGCAGCTTACAAAGCAGGGAAGAGACCCAGTACTTC
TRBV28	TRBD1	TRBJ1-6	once	CASSHGQGITPLHF	TGTGCCAGCAGCCATGGACAGGGGATAACACCCCTCCACTTT
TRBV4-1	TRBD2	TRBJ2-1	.	CASSQEGAGWQFF	TGCGCCAGCAGCCAAGAAGGAGCGGGGTGGCAGTTCTTC
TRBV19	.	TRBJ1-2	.	CASSSGGTAYGYTF	TGTGCCAGTAGCTCCGGCGGGACCGCGTATGGCTACACCTTC
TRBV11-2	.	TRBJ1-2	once	CASSSSGTSTLGYTF	TGTGCCAGCAGCTCATCCGGGACATCCACCCTTGGCTACACCTTC
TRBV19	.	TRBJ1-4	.	CASSIVGQGRRTNEKLFF	TGTGCCAGTAGTATAGTCGGGCAGGGAAGAAGGACTAATGAAAAACTGTTTTTT
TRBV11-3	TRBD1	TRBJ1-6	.	CASSLLGQDDNSPLHF	TGTGCCAGCAGCTTGCTAGGACAGGATGATAATTCACCCCTCCACTTT
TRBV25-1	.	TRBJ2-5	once	CASSELGADQETQYF	TGTGCCAGCAGTGAACTGGGGGCGGATCAAGAGACCCAGTACTTC
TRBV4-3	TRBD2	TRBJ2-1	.	CASSLQLANYNEQFF	TGCGCCAGCAGCCTCCAACTAGCGAACTACAATGAGCAGTTCTTC
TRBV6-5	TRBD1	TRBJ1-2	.	CASSYRQGYGYTF	TGTGCCAGCAGTTACCGACAGGGCTATGGCTACACCTTC
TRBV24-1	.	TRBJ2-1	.	CATALSNEQFF	TGTGCCACGGCATTGTCAAATGAGCAGTTCTTC
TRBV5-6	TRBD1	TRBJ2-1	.	CASSIDWGQGSYNEQFF	TGTGCCAGCAGTATCGATTGGGGACAGGGGTCCTACAATGAGCAGTTCTTC
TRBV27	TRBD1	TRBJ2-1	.	CASRLEGQGVNEQFF	TGTGCCAGCAGATTGGAGGGACAGGGGGTGAATGAGCAGTTCTTC
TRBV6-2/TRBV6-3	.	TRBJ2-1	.	CASSYSMGGENNEQFF	TGTGCCAGCAGTTACTCAATGGGTGGGGAGAACAATGAGCAGTTCTTC
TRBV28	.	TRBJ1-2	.	CASRSSGDGNYGYTF	TGTGCCAGCAGGAGCTCGGGGGACGGTAACTATGGCTACACCTTC
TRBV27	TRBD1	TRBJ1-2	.	CASSFLSGGSTINYGYTF	TGTGCCAGCAGTTTTCTGTCAGGGGGCTCCACTATCAACTATGGCTACACCTTC
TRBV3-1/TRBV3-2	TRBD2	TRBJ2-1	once	CASSQRESREQFF	TGTGCCAGCAGCCAGCGGGAGTCGAGAGAGCAGTTCTTC
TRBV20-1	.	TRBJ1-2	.	CSASHRATYGYTF	TGCAGTGCTAGTCACAGGGCAACCTATGGCTACACCTTC
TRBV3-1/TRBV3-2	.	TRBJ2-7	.	CASSQDRAQQYF	TGTGCCAGCAGCCAAGATAGAGCGCAGCAGTACTTC
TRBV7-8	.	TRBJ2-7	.	CASRIVGGRTEYEQYF	TGTGCCAGCAGGATAGTGGGGGGGCGAACTGAATACGAGCAGTACTTC
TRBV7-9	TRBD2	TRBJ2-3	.	CASSVLAGEGTDTQYF	TGTGCCAGCAGCGTACTAGCGGGAGAAGGGACAGATACGCAGTATTTT
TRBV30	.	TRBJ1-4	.	CAWKAGEKLFF	TGTGCCTGGAAGGCGGGGGAAAAACTGTTTTTT
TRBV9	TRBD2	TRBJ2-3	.	CASSAGGGLSDTQYF	TGTGCCAGCAGCGCGGGGGGAGGGTTGTCAGATACGCAGTATTTT
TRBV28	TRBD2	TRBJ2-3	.	CASSLPGTSEVTQYF	TGTGCCAGCAGCCTTCCCGGGACTAGCGAAGTTACGCAGTATTTT